This TCR beta chain was sequenced during a study of vaccination effects on CD4 cells after COVID-19 (dated by TCRdb to the early 2020s). Notes on the research overall: Post-vaccine samples across the study were collected a median of 72 days after the second dose, with a range of 14 to 241. The Oncomine TCR Beta short-read assay on an Illumina iSeq 100 was used to sequence cultures from other donors in the study. In both COVID-19 convalescent patients and infection-naive vaccine recipients, the study compared SARS-CoV-2 spike-specific CD4+ TCR repertoires from before mRNA vaccination with those from after it. Altogether, nine to ten COVID-19 convalescent patients and a handful of SARS-CoV-2-naive healthy vaccine recipients made up the full study.

General study outcomes and caveats: In healthy vaccine recipients, vaccine-induced clones were almost all SARS-CoV-2 mono-reactive, with only 1 of 255 cross-reactive with common cold coronaviruses. Marked clonal contraction was observed in both infection-induced and vaccine-induced clones at late post-vaccination timepoints, consistent with waning T cell responses. The study was limited by a small number of convalescent patients and lacked early post-infection timepoints.

A single count supports this clone. Which antigen it targets is not known. No much larger clone is present one base from it, and per-base qualities are unavailable. To identify antigen-specific CD4+ T cell clonotypes by their expansion, the ViraFEST assay first stimulated PBMC with viral peptide pools and then applied TCR sequencing. After more than nine days of culture, CD4+ T cells were isolated with the EasySep CD4+ T cell isolation kit. Participants received two doses of either the BNT162b2 or the mRNA-1273 mRNA SARS-CoV-2 vaccine. Negative nucleocapsid antibody results before and after vaccination confirmed that the healthy vaccine recipients had no prior SARS-CoV-2 infection. Each well held 1.5 million to 2 million PBMC cultured in IMDM containing around 5% human AB serum, around 9.3 IU/ml IL-2 and gentamicin, along with around 11 ug/ml peptides. On days 3 and 7, half of the culture medium was replaced with fresh IL-2-containing medium. Unless noted otherwise, every peptide stimulation condition was cultured in triplicate wells. PBMC were separated from whole blood using Ficoll-Paque Plus gradient centrifugation and were then either cryopreserved at -140C or used fresh. The overlapping peptide pools covered the spike proteins of SARS-CoV-2 as well as those of the common cold coronaviruses HCoV-NL63, HCoV-OC43 and HCoV-229E. The QIAamp micro DNA kit was used to extract genomic DNA from the cultured CD4+ T cells.

The library was made by the immunoSEQ multiplex PCR assay. DNA from the cultured, isolated CD4+ T cells was subjected to TCR beta CDR3 sequencing. In the authors' own workflow: Non-productive TCR sequences were removed, reads were trimmed to the CDR3 region, and CDR3s of at least 7 amino acids were retained. Antigen-specific clonotypes were identified with the MANAFEST web app by comparing expansion in peptide wells against reference cultures. Positive clones required FDR<0.05 expansion versus reference and all other wells, odds ratio above 5, and frequency above 0.1% in two replicate wells. A clonotype was called cross-reactive if it was significantly expanded both in SARS-CoV-2 spike wells and in at least one common cold coronavirus spike condition. CDR3 similarity was assessed by Levenshtein distance with the stringdist R package, and unrooted trees were built with ape in R 3.6.1. This immuneACCESS table, as held by TCRdb, lists in-frame sequences with V and J called but not all clones. Of the missing ones, under half trace to an unresolved V gene in checked studies; the others have no known cause. V, J and clone size were drawn from that table, and D and trimming were deduced from the DNA. Across this sample there are 55,000 to 70,000 clones, with about 80% seen only once. The ten largest clonotypes hold about 0.91% of the sample.

This TCR derives from a human donor who received a COVID-19 vaccine. The sample consisted of CD4+ T cells from PBMCs cultured with HCoV-OC43 spike peptides, taken after COVID-19 vaccination. Per the publication, the cell subset or site label means: HCoV-OC43 spike overlapping peptide pool stimulation.

The CDR3 is CAISQQGDIADTQYF. The sequenced DNA is TGTGCCATCAGTCAACAGGGGGATATCGCAGATACGCAGTATTTT. The chain is encoded by TRBV10-3 joined to TRBJ2-3, with 8 central nucleotides matching TRBD1. Germline trimming amounts to 5 bases on V and 4 bases on J, with 8 as the count of junction bases outside the gene matches. The CDR1 and CDR2 encoded by the germline V gene are ENHRY and SYGVKD. The CDR3 runs 15 residues from the cysteine to the phenylalanine. CDR3 DNA is the only sequence kept; it has 45 bases, read in frame from the first base.